These T cell receptor beta chains were read from a single sample in a study of T cells in tuberculosis. Clones were sequenced by immunoSEQ multiplex PCR, and TCRdb holds only the in-frame ones, with some missing. The sample has roughly 32,000 clones; under 95% are singletons. The specimen comprised PBMCs, sampled at tuberculosis diagnosis. The receptors here all came from an adult with tuberculosis. Both conserved end residues are part of each CDR3. A D gene is named only where the DNA matches it firmly. A clone size is listed for some rows: how often the clone was seen (once, few, many), or a class if it is expanded.

>TRBJ2-2|.|TRBD2|TRBV6-5
TGTGCCAGCAGGCGGACTAGCGGGAACACCGGGGAGCTGTTTTTT
CASRRTSGNTGELFF
>TRBJ1-2|.|.|TRBV2
TGTGCCAGCAGTGAATATCAGGGTTTTAACTATGGCTACACCTTC
CASSEYQGFNYGYTF
>TRBJ1-2|.|.|TRBV4-1
TGCGCCAGCAGCCAAGACAACCTTCGGGGGGCAGAGTATGGCTACACCTTC
CASSQDNLRGAEYGYTF
>TRBJ2-2|.|.|TRBV9
TGTGCCAGCAGACCTTTCCGGGGCACCGGGGAGCTGTTTTTT
CASRPFRGTGELFF
>TRBJ1-1|.|TRBD1|TRBV4-1
TGCGCCAGCAGCCCGACTCGGACAGGTAAGGGGAACACTGAAGCTTTCTTT
CASSPTRTGKGNTEAFF
>TRBJ1-2|.|TRBD1|TRBV19
TGTGCCAGCCTCGGCGAAGAAGACAGGGGGTCCCCCTTGGGCTATGGCTACACCTTC
CASLGEEDRGSPLGYGYTF
>TRBJ2-7|.|TRBD1|TRBV28
TGTGCCAGCAGTCCAAAAGACCGGGACAGGCCCTACGAGCAGTACTTC
CASSPKDRDRPYEQYF
>TRBJ2-1|.|TRBD1|TRBV6-1
TGTGCCAGCAGTGATCGGACAGGGGGCGGGAATGAGCAGTTCTTC
CASSDRTGGGNEQFF
>TRBJ1-4|once|TRBD1|TRBV2
TGTGCCAGCAAGTGGGACAGGGGTGGAGAAAAACTGTTTTTT
CASKWDRGGEKLFF
>TRBJ2-3|.|TRBD2|TRBV29-1
TGCAGCGTTCCGGGACTAGTGACAGATACGCAGTATTTT
CSVPGLVTDTQYF
>TRBJ2-7|.|.|TRBV30
TGTGCCTGGAATGGCAACAGCCTTTCCGAGCAGTACTTC
CAWNGNSLSEQYF
>TRBJ2-3|.|TRBD2|TRBV6-5
TGTGCCAGCAGTCTAGCGGGTCTTAGCACAGATACGCAGTATTTT
CASSLAGLSTDTQYF
>TRBJ2-1|once|TRBD2|TRBV10-3
TGTGCCATCACGGGGACCCGATTAAACCCCGGGCTAGCGGGTTCCTACAATGAGCAGTTCTTC
CAITGTRLNPGLAGSYNEQFF
>TRBJ2-1|.|TRBD2|TRBV11-2
TGTGCCAGCAGCTTCCTAACTAGCGGGAGTTACAATGAGCAGTTCTTC
CASSFLTSGSYNEQFF
>TRBJ1-6|.|.|TRBV7-6
TGTGCCAGCAGCTTAGCGGGGAGTCAGAATTCACCCCTCCACTTT
CASSLAGSQNSPLHF
>TRBJ2-5|once|.|TRBV5-4
TGTGCCAGCAGCTTGGGTTCCCTTCGATTGACCGACAGGCAAGAGACCCAGTACTTC
CASSLGSLRLTDRQETQYF
>TRBJ2-7|.|.|TRBV2
TGTGCCAGCAGGAAACAAACGGGGGACGTGAACGAGCAGTACTTC
CASRKQTGDVNEQYF
>TRBJ1-1|.|.|TRBV2
TGTGCCAGCAGGGCGACATCGAACACTGAAGCTTTCTTT
CASRATSNTEAFF
>TRBJ2-7|.|TRBD1|TRBV6-5
TGTGCCAGCAGTTCCCGACAGGGAGCTTACGAGCAGTACTTC
CASSSRQGAYEQYF
>TRBJ1-2|.|.|TRBV27
TGTGCCAGCAGTCCCCGGGGTGGGGGAGGGTATGGCTACACCTTC
CASSPRGGGGYGYTF
>TRBJ1-2|.|.|TRBV21-1
TGTGCCAGCAGCAAACAGTCGAGCCTCCGGGAATCGCTCTATGGCTACACCTTC
CASSKQSSLRESLYGYTF
>TRBJ2-3|.|TRBD2|TRBV9
TGTGCCAGCAGCGTAGAGGTAGCGGGAAGCACAGATACGCAGTATTTT
CASSVEVAGSTDTQYF
>TRBJ2-7|once|TRBD1|TRBV14
TGTGCCAGCAGCCAAGGGACAGGAATCGCCTACGAGCAGTACTTC
CASSQGTGIAYEQYF
>TRBJ2-1|.|.|TRBV19
TGTGCCAGCGGGTGGGAGGTCGATGAGCAGTTCTTC
CASGWEVDEQFF
>TRBJ2-1|.|TRBD2|TRBV28
TGTGCCAGCAGGACCGCCGGGCTAGCGGAACAAAATGAGCAGTTCTTC
CASRTAGLAEQNEQFF
>TRBJ2-6|.|TRBD1|TRBV12-5
TGTGCTAGTGTCACTTTTCCCCATCGACAGGGGGCGGTTGGGGCCAACGTCCTGACTTTC
CASVTFPHRQGAVGANVLTF